This TCR beta chain was documented in a study of blood T cell repertoires in COVID-19. Sequenced by immunoSEQ multiplex PCR; TCRdb stores in-frame clones only, minus some. The sample lists 300,000 to 350,000 clones, more than 70% occurring once. The CDR3 totals 17 residues. CDR1 and CDR2 from the germline V gene are LNHNV and YYDKDF (reference sequence). Germline trimming cut 5 bases from V and 4 bases from J; bases unmatched to any gene: 14. Those enrolled in Seattle joined during active infection and were followed longitudinally afterward. The sequenced material came from peripheral blood. The sequence came from a woman in her fifties or sixties with COVID-19, enrolled during active disease. The V gene is TRBV15, the J gene TRBJ1-5; TRBD1 matches 7 bases. CDR3 coding DNA: TGTGCCACCAGCGGAAGCGTGGCAGGGGGGAAAAATCAGCCCCAGCATTTT. It yields the protein CATSGSVAGGKNQPQHF.